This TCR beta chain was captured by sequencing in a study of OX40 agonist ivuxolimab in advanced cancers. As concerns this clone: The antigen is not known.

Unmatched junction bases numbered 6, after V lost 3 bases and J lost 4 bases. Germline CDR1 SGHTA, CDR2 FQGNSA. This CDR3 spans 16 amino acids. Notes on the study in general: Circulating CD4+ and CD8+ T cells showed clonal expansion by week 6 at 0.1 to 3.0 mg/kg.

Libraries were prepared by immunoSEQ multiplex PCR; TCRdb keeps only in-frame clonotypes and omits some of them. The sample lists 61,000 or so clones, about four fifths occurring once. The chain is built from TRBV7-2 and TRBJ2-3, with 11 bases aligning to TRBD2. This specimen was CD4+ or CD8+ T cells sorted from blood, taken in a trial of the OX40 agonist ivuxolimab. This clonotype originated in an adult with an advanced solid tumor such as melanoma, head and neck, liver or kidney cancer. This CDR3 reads CASSFVSGGAADTQYF. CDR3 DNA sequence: TGTGCCAGCAGCTTCGTTAGCGGGGGGGCGGCAGATACGCAGTATTTT.